This T cell receptor beta chain was captured by sequencing in a study of patients and donors after allogeneic stem cell transplantation. TCRdb analysed the RT-PCR reads with MiXCR anew, one entry per CDR3 protein. The sample carries more than 850,000 distinct CDR3 sequences, about a sixth recorded once. After removal of 0 bases from V and 7 bases from J, the junction contained 7 bases not matched to a gene. Germline V gene sequence: CDR1 LGHNA, CDR2 YNFKEQ. The CDR3 totals 16 residues. The sequenced sample was blood, either unsorted or a sorted T cell fraction (not recorded which). This chain joins TRBV4-2 and TRBJ2-3, with 10 positions matching TRBD2. This receptor was identified in a human donor who was either an allogeneic HSCT recipient or a stem cell or donor lymphocyte infusion donor (not recorded which). It is not recorded whose cells these are; they may come from a transplant donor. CDR3 loop: CASSQEIAGGRHTQYF. The CDR3 nucleotides are TGTGCCAGCAGCCAAGAGATAGCGGGAGGACGCCATACGCAGTATTTT.